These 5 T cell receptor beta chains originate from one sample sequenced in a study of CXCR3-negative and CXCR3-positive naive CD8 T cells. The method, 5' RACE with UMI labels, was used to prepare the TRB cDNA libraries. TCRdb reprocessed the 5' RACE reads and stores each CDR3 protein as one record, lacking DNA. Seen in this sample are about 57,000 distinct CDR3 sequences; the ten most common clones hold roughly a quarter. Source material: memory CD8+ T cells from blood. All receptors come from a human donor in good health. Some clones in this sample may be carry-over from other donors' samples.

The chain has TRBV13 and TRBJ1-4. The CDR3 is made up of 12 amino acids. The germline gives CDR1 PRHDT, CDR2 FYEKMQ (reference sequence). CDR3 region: CASTRPGEKLFF.

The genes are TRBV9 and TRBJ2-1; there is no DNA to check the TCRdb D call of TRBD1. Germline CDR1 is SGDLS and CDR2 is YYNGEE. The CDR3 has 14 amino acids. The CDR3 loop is CASSARWQNNEQFF. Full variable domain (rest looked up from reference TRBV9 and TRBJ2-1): DSGVTQTPKHLITATGQRVTLRCSPRSGDLSVYWYQQSLDQGLQFLIQYYNGEERAKGNILERFSAQQFPDLHSELNLSSLELGDSALYFCASSARWQNNEQFFGPGTRLTVL.

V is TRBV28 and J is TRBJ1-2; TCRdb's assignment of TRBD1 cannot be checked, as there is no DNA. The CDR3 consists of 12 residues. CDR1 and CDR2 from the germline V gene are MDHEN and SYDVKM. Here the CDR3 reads CASSLRGDGYTF.

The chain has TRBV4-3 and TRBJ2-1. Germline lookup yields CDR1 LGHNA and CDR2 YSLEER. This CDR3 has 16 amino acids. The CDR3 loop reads CASSPEGQGSYNEQFF.

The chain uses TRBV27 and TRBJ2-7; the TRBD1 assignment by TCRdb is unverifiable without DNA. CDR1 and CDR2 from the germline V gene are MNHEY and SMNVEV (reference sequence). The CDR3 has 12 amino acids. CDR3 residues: CASGQHSYEQYF.